This T cell receptor (beta chain) is from a study of patients and donors after allogeneic stem cell transplantation. Each CDR3 protein gets one entry after TCRdb re-called the RT-PCR reads with MiXCR. The sample lists 70,000 to 95,000 distinct CDR3 sequences, approximately 5.2% seen once, with 2.6% in the top ten. This clonotype was recorded at least ten times. The CDR3 extends over 15 amino acids. Germline V gene data show CDR1 as GTSNPN and CDR2 as SVGIG (reference sequence). V was clipped by 4 bases and J by 7 bases, with 20 bases between them. The chain combines TRBV30 with TRBJ2-4; TRBD1 might be the D (8 bases). The sequencing input was blood, either unsorted or a sorted T cell fraction (not recorded which). The source of this sequence is a human donor who was either an allogeneic HSCT recipient or a stem cell or donor lymphocyte infusion donor (not recorded which). It is not recorded whose cells these are; they may come from a transplant donor. CDR3 region: CAWNRIQGGTNIQYF. The CDR3 DNA follows: TGTGCCTGGAATCGTATACAGGGGGGGACTAACATTCAGTACTTC.